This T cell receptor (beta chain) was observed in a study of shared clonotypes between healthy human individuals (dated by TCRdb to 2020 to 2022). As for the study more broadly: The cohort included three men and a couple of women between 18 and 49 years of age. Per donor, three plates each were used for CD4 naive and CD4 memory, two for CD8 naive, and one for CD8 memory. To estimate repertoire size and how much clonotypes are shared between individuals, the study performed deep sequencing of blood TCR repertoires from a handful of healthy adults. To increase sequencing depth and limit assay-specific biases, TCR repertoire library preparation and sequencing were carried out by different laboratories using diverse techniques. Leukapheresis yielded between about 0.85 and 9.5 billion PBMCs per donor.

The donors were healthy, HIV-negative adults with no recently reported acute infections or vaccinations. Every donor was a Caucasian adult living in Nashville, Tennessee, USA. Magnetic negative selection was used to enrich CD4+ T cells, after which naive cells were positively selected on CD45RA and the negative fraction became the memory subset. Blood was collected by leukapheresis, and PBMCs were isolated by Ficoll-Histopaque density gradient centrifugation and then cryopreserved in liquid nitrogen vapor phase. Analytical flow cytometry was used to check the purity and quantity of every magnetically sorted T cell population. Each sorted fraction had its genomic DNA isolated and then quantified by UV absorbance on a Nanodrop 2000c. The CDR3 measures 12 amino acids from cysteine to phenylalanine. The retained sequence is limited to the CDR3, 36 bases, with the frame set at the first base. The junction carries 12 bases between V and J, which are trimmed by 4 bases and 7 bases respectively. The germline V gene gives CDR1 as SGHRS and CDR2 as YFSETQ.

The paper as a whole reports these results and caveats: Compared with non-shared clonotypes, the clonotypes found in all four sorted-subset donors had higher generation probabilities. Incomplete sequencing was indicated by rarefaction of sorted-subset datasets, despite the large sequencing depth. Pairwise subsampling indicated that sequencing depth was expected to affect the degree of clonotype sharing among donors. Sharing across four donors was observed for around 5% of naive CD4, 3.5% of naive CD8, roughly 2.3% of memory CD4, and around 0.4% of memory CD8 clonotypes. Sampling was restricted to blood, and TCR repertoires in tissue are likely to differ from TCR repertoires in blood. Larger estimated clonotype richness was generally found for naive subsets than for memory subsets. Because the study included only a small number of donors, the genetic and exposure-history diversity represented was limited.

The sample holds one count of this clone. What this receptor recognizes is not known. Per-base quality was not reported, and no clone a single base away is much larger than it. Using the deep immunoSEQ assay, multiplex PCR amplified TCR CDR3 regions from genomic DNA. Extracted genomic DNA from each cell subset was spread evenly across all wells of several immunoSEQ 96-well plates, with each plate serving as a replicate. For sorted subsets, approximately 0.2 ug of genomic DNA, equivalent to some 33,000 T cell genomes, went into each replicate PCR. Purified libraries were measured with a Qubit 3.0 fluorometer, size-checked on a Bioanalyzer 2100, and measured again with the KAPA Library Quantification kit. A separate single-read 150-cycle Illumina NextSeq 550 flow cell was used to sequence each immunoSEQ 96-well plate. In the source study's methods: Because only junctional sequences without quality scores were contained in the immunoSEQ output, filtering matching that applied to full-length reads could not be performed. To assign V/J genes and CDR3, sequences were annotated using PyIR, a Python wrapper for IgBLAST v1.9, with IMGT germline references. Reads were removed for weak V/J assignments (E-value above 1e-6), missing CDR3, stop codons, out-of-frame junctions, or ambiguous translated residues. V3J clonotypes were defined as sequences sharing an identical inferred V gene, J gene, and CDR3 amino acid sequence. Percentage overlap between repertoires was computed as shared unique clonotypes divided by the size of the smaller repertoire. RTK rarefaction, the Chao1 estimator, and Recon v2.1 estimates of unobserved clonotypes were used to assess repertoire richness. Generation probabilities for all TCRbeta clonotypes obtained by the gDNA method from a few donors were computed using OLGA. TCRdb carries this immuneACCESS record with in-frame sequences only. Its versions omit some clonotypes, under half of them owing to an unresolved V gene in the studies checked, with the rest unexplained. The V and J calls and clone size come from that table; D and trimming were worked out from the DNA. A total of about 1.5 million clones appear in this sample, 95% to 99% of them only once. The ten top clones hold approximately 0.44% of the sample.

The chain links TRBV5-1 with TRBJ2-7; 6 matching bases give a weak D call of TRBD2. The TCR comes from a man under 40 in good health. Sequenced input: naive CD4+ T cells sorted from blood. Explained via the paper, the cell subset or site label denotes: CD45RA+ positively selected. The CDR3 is CASSGTRMEQYF. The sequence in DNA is TGCGCCAGCAGCGGGACTCGTATGGAGCAGTACTTC.